This entry lists 13 T cell receptor beta chains sequenced from one sample in a study of blood T cell repertoires in COVID-19. TCRdb's table, derived via immunoSEQ multiplex PCR, lists solely in-frame clones and lacks some. The table has some 80,000 clones, around 80% seen once. Sequencing input: peripheral blood. The receptors were sampled from a man aged 55 to 70 with active or convalescent COVID-19.

This clone has only a few counts. The CDR3 sequence is CASSPEGARENTIYF. CDR3 nucleotides: TGTGCCAGCAGCCCCGAGGGGGCTAGAGAAAACACCATATATTTT. The rearrangement uses TRBV4-2 and TRBJ1-3, with 7 nucleotides matching TRBD1. The CDR3 extends over 15 amino acids. CDR1 is LGHNA and CDR2 is YNFKEQ in the germline V gene. Germline trimming cut 4 bases from V and 6 bases from J; bases unmatched to any gene: 9.

This clone is a singleton in its sample. The rearrangement joins TRBV11-1 to TRBJ2-7; D might be TRBD1 (6 bases). The V end lost 8 bases, the J end lost 5 bases, and 13 bases lay between the germline ends. The CDR3 has 12 amino acids. Germline V gene lookup returns CDR1 SGHAT and CDR2 FQDESV (reference sequence). The CDR3 sequence is CASGRGNHEQYF. As DNA, the CDR3 is TGTGCCAGCGGCAGGGGCAATCACGAGCAGTACTTC.

The rearrangement joins TRBV5-1 to TRBJ2-3; D call uncertain. The germline V gene has CDR1 SGHRS and CDR2 YFSETQ. The CDR3 spans 15 residues. V lost 0 bases, J lost 5 bases, and 13 bases lay in between. The CDR3 here is CASSLVPQGEDTQYF. The CDR3 DNA sequence: TGCGCCAGCAGCTTGGTGCCACAAGGAGAAGATACGCAGTATTTT.

This rearrangement joins TRBV3-1 (or the pseudogene TRBV3-2) to TRBJ1-4; TRBD1 matches 8 bases. Germline CDR1 is LGHDT and CDR2 is YNNKEL (reference sequence). There are 15 residues in the CDR3. Trimming at V came to 4 bases and at J to 2 bases, leaving 3 bases not matched to a gene. As DNA, the CDR3 is TGTGCCAGCAGCCGCACAGGGGGGACTAATGAAAAACTGTTTTTT. It codes for CASSRTGGTNEKLFF.

The V and J genes are TRBV6-4 and TRBJ1-2, with 7 bases fitting TRBD1. The V and J ends lost 2 bases and 4 bases, in that order; junction bases with no gene match: 4. This CDR3 is 14 amino acids long. Germline V lookup: CDR1 MRHNA, CDR2 SNTAGT. The CDR3 sequence: CASSDGQGVYGYTF. As DNA, the CDR3 is TGTGCCAGCAGTGACGGTCAGGGGGTCTATGGCTACACCTTC.

The chain carries TRBV6-2 or TRBV6-3 and TRBJ2-1; no reliable D call. The V end lost 2 bases, the J end lost 6 bases, and 5 bases lay between the germline ends. Germline V gene sequence: CDR1 MNHEY, CDR2 SVGEGT. The CDR3 is 12 residues long. CDR3 nucleotides: TGTGCCAGCAGTTACCTCCGCAATGAGCAGTTCTTC. It is translated as CASSYLRNEQFF.

The chain is built from TRBV28 and TRBJ1-1, with 9 positions matching TRBD1. V was pared by 5 bases and J by 0 bases, with 10 bases of the junction left unmatched. The germline CDR1 and CDR2 sequences are MDHEN and SYDVKM. The CDR3 is 17 amino acids. The CDR3 loop is CASSTTGTGLMNTEAFF. In DNA, the CDR3 is TGTGCCAGCAGTACTACCGGGACAGGGTTAATGAACACTGAAGCTTTCTTT.

This clone rates as medium-sized. This chain connects TRBV30 to TRBJ2-5, with D possibly TRBD2 on 5 matching bases. The CDR3 is 13 amino acids. Trimming removed 4 bases at V and 1 base at J, with 10 bases between. In germline, CDR1 is GTSNPN, CDR2 SVGIG (reference sequence). The DNA of the CDR3 is TGTGCCTGGAATGGACTCTCCCAAGAGACCCAGTACTTC. It encodes CAWNGLSQETQYF.

The chain joins TRBV4-1 to TRBJ1-4, with 8 bases identical to TRBD1. This CDR3 spans 17 amino acids. The junction had 6 bases not matched to a gene; V was cut back by 1 base and J by 2 bases. Germline CDR1 and CDR2: MGHRA and YSYEKL. The CDR3 bases are TGCGCCAGCAGCCAAGGCCAGGGGGCTGGGACTAATGAAAAACTGTTTTTT. Its translation: CASSQGQGAGTNEKLFF.

The genes are TRBV4-1 and TRBJ1-6; 7 nucleotides align to TRBD1. CDR3 length equals 15 residues. Trimming took 2 bases from V and 9 from J; bases not matched to a gene: 7. Looked up from germline, CDR1 is MGHRA and CDR2 is YSYEKL. The DNA of the CDR3 is TGCGCCAGCAGCCAACAGGGGGACGGATTTTCACCCCTCCACTTT. This encodes CASSQQGDGFSPLHF.

This chain links TRBV7-8 with TRBJ1-3, with a tentative D call TRBD1 (5 bases). The V end was cut by 5 bases, the J end by 0 bases, with 23 bases between. The CDR3 has 19 amino acids. The germline V gene encodes CDR1 SGHVS and CDR2 FQNEAQ. The CDR3, as DNA: TGTGCCAGCAGCGGATCGCCGGACACTGTAAGATTCTCTGGAAACACCATATATTTT. Its protein is CASSGSPDTVRFSGNTIYF.

This clone was seen just once. The genes are TRBV7-2 and TRBJ2-3, with D perhaps matching TRBD1 (6 bases). Germline CDR1 reads SGHTA; CDR2 reads FQGNSA. V lost 2 bases and J lost 1, with 7 bases in between. This CDR3 comprises 14 residues. The chain's CDR3 is CASSLNRGTDTQYF. CDR3 in DNA: TGTGCCAGCAGCTTAAACAGGGGCACAGATACGCAGTATTTT.

This sequence joins TRBV12-3 or TRBV12-4 and TRBJ1-5; D gene unclear. The CDR3 covers 13 residues. The V and J ends lost 7 bases and 1 base respectively, with 8 bases between them. The CDR3 protein is CASNGQSNQPQHF. CDR3 DNA: TGTGCCAGCAATGGGCAGAGCAATCAGCCCCAGCATTTT.